These 29 T cell receptor beta chains were sequenced from one sample in a study of blood T cells in healthy people across ages. Primers used in a second PCR of roughly 7 to 12 cycles were a sample-barcoded 5' primer and a J-beta primer mix. TCRdb ran MiXCR on the 5' RACE reads and lists one entry per CDR3 protein. Of more than 800,000 distinct CDR3 sequences listed, 25% to 35% are singletons. The sequencing input was blood. The receptors were gathered from a woman aged 80 or over in good health.

This clonotype showed up many times. The chain combines TRBV28 with TRBJ2-1, with 10 bases matching TRBD2. This CDR3 is built from 14 residues. Germline lookup yields CDR1 MDHEN and CDR2 SYDVKM. The V segment lost 5 bases and the J segment 8 bases; nucleotides outside the gene matches: 6. The CDR3 here is CASSQAGGRDEQFF. For the CDR3, the DNA is TGTGCCAGCAGTCAAGCGGGGGGGAGGGATGAGCAGTTCTTC.

The chain couples TRBV9 to TRBJ2-5; unclear D gene. The V gene lost 0 bases and the J gene lost 11 bases, with 17 bases spanning the gap. Germline V gene data show CDR1 as SGDLS and CDR2 as YYNGEE. This CDR3 spans 14 amino acids. CDR3 region: CASSVGTRYHEQYF. DNA for the CDR3: TGTGCCAGCAGCGTAGGAACCAGGTACCATGAGCAGTACTTC.

This clonotype was detected many times. The gene calls are TRBV7-8 and TRBJ2-5, with D perhaps matching TRBD1 or TRBD2 (6 bases each). Germline CDR1 reads SGHVS; CDR2 reads FQNEAQ. The CDR3 contains 14 residues. V was pared by 3 bases and J by 4 bases, with 12 bases between. In DNA form, the CDR3 reads TGTGCCAGCAGCTTTGGGGGGCCCGGAGAGACCCAGTACTTC. Amino acid sequence: CASSFGGPGETQYF.

Worth noting for this clonotype: At one boundary the junction diverges from the germline segment, which might be a read error. This chain uses TRBV7-2 with TRBJ2-3; D call uncertain. Per the germline V gene, CDR1 is SGHTA and CDR2 is FQGNSA. This CDR3 spans 14 amino acids. CDR3 sequence (DNA): TGTGCCAGCGGCTTAGGGTTTGGTGCAGATACGCAGTATTTT. Residues: CASGLGFGADTQYF. The full variable domain, in which reference TRBV7-2 and TRBJ2-3 provide the parts outside the CDR3, is GAGVSQSPSNKVTEKGKDVELRCDPISGHTALYWYRQSLGQGLEFLIYFQGNSAPDKSGLPSDRFSAERTGGSVSTLTIQRTQQEDSAVYLCASGLGFGADTQYFGPGTRLTVL.

This clonotype was detected many times. The chain has TRBV12-3 or TRBV12-4 and TRBJ2-7, with D tentatively TRBD1 or TRBD2 (5 bases each). Trimming pared 6 bases from V and 3 bases from J, leaving 15 bases between. The length of the CDR3 is 14 residues. In DNA, the CDR3 is TGTGCCAGCAGAACACCGGGACGGTTCTACGAGCAGTACTTC. Translation: CASRTPGRFYEQYF.

This clonotype appeared many times. The rearrangement uses TRBV20-1 and TRBJ1-5; a possible D gene is TRBD1 (6 bases). This CDR3 is 19 amino acids long. The germline CDR1 and CDR2 sequences are DFQATT and SNEGSKA (reference sequence). V was trimmed by 0 bases and J by 2 bases, leaving 23 bases between them. The chain's CDR3 is CSARDNGWGAGLGNQPQHF. The CDR3 DNA sequence: TGCAGTGCTAGAGATAATGGGTGGGGGGCCGGGTTGGGCAATCAGCCCCAGCATTTT.

There are many counts of this clonotype. The chain combines TRBV4-3 with TRBJ2-7; no definite D call. V was cut by 1 base and J by 0 bases, with 4 bases left in between. CDR1 is LGHNA, CDR2 YSLEER, per germline. CDR3 length equals 13 residues. CDR3 in DNA: TGCGCCAGCAGCCAAGGGCTCTCCTACGAGCAGTACTTC. It specifies CASSQGLSYEQYF.

This clonotype has ten or more counts. The V and J genes are TRBV7-2 and TRBJ2-5; D tentatively reads TRBD1 or TRBD2 (6 bases each). Germline values: CDR1 SGHTA, CDR2 FQGNSA. CDR3 size: 15 residues. V was pared by 8 bases and J by 3 bases, with 19 bases between. The CDR3 DNA reads as TGTGCCAGCCGCACGGGGGCGGGATTCGAAGAGACCCAGTACTTC. This gives the protein CASRTGAGFEETQYF.

This clonotype has ten or more counts. The V and J genes are TRBV7-2 and TRBJ1-5; the match to TRBD1 covers 7 bases. J was trimmed by 5 bases and V by 5 bases; bases with no gene match: 9. The V gene's germline CDR1 is SGHTA and CDR2 FQGNSA. The CDR3 length is 15 residues. CDR3 nucleotide sequence: TGTGCCAGCAGCCCCGACAGGGCAATTCATCAGCCCCAGCATTTT. Translated: CASSPDRAIHQPQHF.

This clonotype came up many times. The rearrangement links TRBV7-2 to TRBJ1-2; TRBD1 aligns across 7 bases. The germline gives CDR1 SGHTA, CDR2 FQGNSA. Trimming at V came to 2 bases and at J to 6 bases, leaving 9 bases not matched to a gene. This CDR3 is built from 15 residues. For the CDR3, the DNA is TGTGCCAGCAGCTTACAAACAGGGGTGGGGGATGGCTACACCTTC. Its protein product is CASSLQTGVGDGYTF. The full variable domain, in which reference TRBV7-2 and TRBJ1-2 provide the parts outside the CDR3, is GAGVSQSPSNKVTEKGKDVELRCDPISGHTALYWYRQSLGQGLEFLIYFQGNSAPDKSGLPSDRFSAERTGGSVSTLTIQRTQQEDSAVYLCASSLQTGVGDGYTFGSGTRLTVV.

This clonotype was seen more than once but under ten times. This chain joins TRBV20-1 and TRBJ1-2; 7 nucleotides match TRBD1. V dropped 4 bases and J dropped 1; count of bases not matched to a gene: 9. Germline-derived CDR1 and CDR2 are DFQATT and SNEGSKA (reference sequence). This CDR3 is 15 amino acids long. DNA for the CDR3: TGCAGTGCTAATTTAACCGGGACAGTTAACTATGGCTACACCTTC. Protein: CSANLTGTVNYGYTF.

This clonotype was recorded at least ten times. The chain links TRBV7-9 to TRBJ1-4, with TRBD1 matching 8 bases. Germline V CDR1 and CDR2: SEHNR, FQNEAQ (reference sequence). V lost 4 bases and J lost 7; bases outside the gene matches: 8. The CDR3 has 15 amino acids. Here the CDR3 DNA reads TGTGCCAGCAGCTCCTGGACAGGGATCAGTGAAAAACTGTTTTTT. Amino acid sequence: CASSSWTGISEKLFF.

This clonotype was counted at least ten times. The chain's CDR3 is CASTTRTGAHSSTDTQYF. The CDR3 region has the DNA TGTGCCAGCACCACAAGGACAGGCGCCCACTCTAGCACAGATACGCAGTATTTT. The J gene is TRBJ2-3, the V gene TRBV12-3 or TRBV12-4, with 7 positions matching TRBD1. V lost 7 bases and J lost 0; bases outside the gene matches: 16. The CDR3 consists of 18 residues.

There are many counts of this clonotype. The CDR3 loop reads CASSLERSGANVLTF. For the CDR3, the DNA is TGCGCCAGCAGCTTGGAGCGCTCTGGGGCCAACGTCCTGACTTTC. The chain is built from TRBV5-1 and TRBJ2-6; D remains ambiguous. The CDR3 covers 15 residues. The germline gives CDR1 SGHRS, CDR2 YFSETQ. V gave up 0 bases and J gave up 0 bases, with 4 bases separating them.

This chain uses TRBV10-3 with TRBJ2-5, with D maybe TRBD2 (5 bases). Judging by the DNA end, TRBJ2-1 fits better; the J call may be wrong. Germline CDR1 reads ENHRY; CDR2 reads SYGVKD. CDR3 length: 14 amino acids. Written as DNA, the CDR3 is TGTGCCATCAGGGGCCGGGGAACCAAAGAGACCCAGTTCTTC. It encodes CAIRGRGTKETQFF.

As regards this clonotype: A much larger clone lies a single base off, so this may be a read error. As DNA, the CDR3 is TGCGCCAGCAGCCATACCACAACCGGGACAGGGAGTGAAAAACTGTTTTTT. It encodes CASSHTTTGTGSEKLFF. The chain is built from TRBV4-3 and TRBJ1-4; 9 nucleotides agree with TRBD1. V trimming: 3 bases; J trimming: 7 bases; junction bases outside the gene matches: 12. CDR3 size: 17 residues. Germline CDR1 and CDR2: LGHNA and YSLEER.

This clonotype was seen at least ten times. This chain links TRBV6-5 with TRBJ2-7; D is possibly TRBD1 (5 bases). The CDR3 consists of 15 residues. Per the germline V gene, CDR1 is MNHEY and CDR2 is SVGAGI. V lost 0 bases and J 4 bases, leaving 13 bases between the germline ends. The CDR3 is CASSYSRQHKYEQYF. In DNA form, the CDR3 reads TGTGCCAGCAGTTACTCGAGACAGCACAAATACGAGCAGTACTTC.

Turning to this clonotype: A much more abundant neighbour one base away suggests this may be a read error. The V and J genes are TRBV5-1 and TRBJ2-7; D call uncertain. CDR1 SGHRS and CDR2 YFSETQ come from the germline V gene. The CDR3 has 14 residues. The CDR3 loop reads CASGFFQNSYEQYF. The CDR3 DNA is TGCGCCAGCGGCTTTTTTCAGAACTCCTACGAGCAGTACTTC. The whole variable domain, filled in from reference TRBV5-1 and TRBJ2-7, reads KAGVTQTPRYLIKTRGQQVTLSCSPISGHRSVSWYQQTPGQGLQFLFEYFSETQRNKGNFPGRFSGRQFSNSRSEMNVSTLELGDSALYLCASGFFQNSYEQYFGPGTRLTVT.

The table lists this clonotype with many counts. The chain uses TRBV7-9 and TRBJ2-1; D not certain. CDR1 and CDR2 (germline): SEHNR, FQNEAQ (reference sequence). The CDR3 runs 14 residues. The germline V and J ends were trimmed by 1 base and 10 bases, with 14 bases remaining between them. DNA for the CDR3: TGTGCCAGCAGCTTAGAGGGTGTAGGCAGGGAGCAGTTCTTC. It yields the protein CASSLEGVGREQFF.

This chain uses TRBV6-5 with TRBJ2-5, with D possibly TRBD1 on 6 matching bases. The end of the DNA aligns better with TRBJ2-7, so the J call may be wrong. CDR3 size: 15 residues. CDR1 MNHEY and CDR2 SVGAGI come from the germline V gene. This chain's CDR3 is CASSRNTGRADEQYF. For the CDR3, the DNA is TGTGCCAGCAGCCGAAATACAGGGAGAGCGGACGAGCAGTACTTC.

In this sample, this clonotype turned up many times. The rearrangement joins TRBV5-5 to TRBJ2-5; tentatively, D is TRBD2 (5 bases). V was clipped by 4 bases and J by 5 bases, with 15 bases between them. Germline CDR1 and CDR2: SGHKS and YYEKEE (reference sequence). There are 14 residues in the CDR3. The CDR3 region has the DNA TGTGCCAGCAGCCCGACGGGGTTCGGGGAGACCCAGTACTTC. Protein sequence: CASSPTGFGETQYF.

There are many counts of this clonotype. The chain joins TRBV30 to TRBJ1-2; the D gene is possibly TRBD1 (6 bases). The CDR3 covers 16 residues. The germline V gene has CDR1 GTSNPN and CDR2 SVGIG (reference sequence). Trimming removed 3 bases at V and 0 bases at J, with 17 bases between. The CDR3 is CAWSGYRVSPNYGYTF. The CDR3 DNA sequence: TGTGCCTGGAGCGGTTACAGGGTATCGCCTAACTATGGCTACACCTTC.

This clonotype appeared a few times. This chain's CDR3 is CAWSVWQNEQFF. In nucleotides, the CDR3 is TGTGCCTGGAGTGTATGGCAGAATGAGCAGTTCTTC. V gene TRBV30 combines with J gene TRBJ2-1; unclear D gene. V was shortened by 0 bases and J by 7 bases, with 7 bases between the two germline ends. The CDR3 sequence is 12 residues long. Germline loops: CDR1 GTSNPN, CDR2 SVGIG (reference sequence).

There are a few counts of this clonotype. The chain couples TRBV7-8 to TRBJ2-3; D is undetermined. Looked up from germline, CDR1 is SGHVS and CDR2 is FQNEAQ. Trimming took off 2 bases at V and 4 bases at J, with 19 bases between the two ends. There are 17 residues in the CDR3. This CDR3 is CASSLRQRSIIADTQYF. CDR3 DNA sequence: TGTGCCAGCAGCTTACGTCAGCGCTCCATAATAGCAGATACGCAGTATTTT.

This clonotype was seen ten or more times. V gene TRBV4-3 combines with J gene TRBJ2-1; D is perhaps TRBD1 (6 bases). Germline-derived CDR1 and CDR2 are LGHNA and YSLEER. The CDR3 is 16 amino acids. Trimming removed 0 bases from V and 3 bases from J, with 12 bases in between. In DNA, the CDR3 is TGCGCCAGCAGCCAAGATAGGCGCAGGGGCTACAATGAGCAGTTCTTC. Its protein product is CASSQDRRRGYNEQFF.

With respect to this clonotype: Its ends do not fully match the called genes, so a read error is possible. This rearrangement joins TRBV7-2 to TRBJ2-2; TRBD2 matches at 11 bases. The germline CDR1 and CDR2 sequences are SGHTA and FQGNSA. CDR3 size: 18 residues. CDR3 nucleotides: TGTGCCAGCAGCTTAGCTCCCCATAGCGGGGGGGCCACCTGGGAGCTGTTTTTT. Its protein product is CASSLAPHSGGATWELFF.

J is TRBJ1-1 and V is TRBV24-1, with TRBD1 matching 8 bases. Unmatched junction bases numbered 24, after V lost 3 bases and J lost 7 bases. The CDR3 contains 20 residues. CDR1 is KGHDR and CDR2 is SFDVKD in the germline V gene. CDR3 DNA sequence: TGTGCCACCAGTGATGGGCCAGGGGGCCTGTCTCTCTTCTGGAATAGTGAAGCTTTCTTT. Protein product: CATSDGPGGLSLFWNSEAFF.

As to this clonotype: The junction differs from germline at one of its ends, possibly a read error. The genes are TRBV11-2 and TRBJ2-2; 9 bases are shared with TRBD1. This CDR3 has 18 amino acids. The germline V gene encodes CDR1 SGHAT and CDR2 FQNNGV. CDR3 DNA sequence: TGTGCCAGCAGCTTAGATCCATTTCAGACAGGGGGTGCCGGGGAGCGGTTTTTT. The encoded protein is CASSLDPFQTGGAGERFF.

This clonotype showed up just a few times. The chain recombines TRBV13 with TRBJ2-1, with 13 positions matching TRBD2. CDR3 length: 15 residues. V shed 5 bases and J 8 bases; nucleotides not matched to a gene: 6. The germline CDR1 and CDR2 sequences are PRHDT and FYEKMQ (reference sequence). The CDR3 DNA follows: TGTGCCAGCAGCGCCGGGACTAGCGGGACGTATGAGCAGTTCTTC. Amino acids: CASSAGTSGTYEQFF. The variable domain in full, completed from reference TRBV13 and TRBJ2-1, reads AAGVIQSPRHLIKEKRETATLKCYPIPRHDTVYWYQQGPGQDPQFLISFYEKMQSDKGSIPDRFSAQQFSDYHSELNMSSLELGDSALYFCASSAGTSGTYEQFFGPGTRLTVL.